The 10 T cell receptor beta chains listed next were all sequenced from one sample in a study of blood T cell repertoires in COVID-19. Produced via immunoSEQ multiplex PCR; TCRdb's table is partial and in-frame only. Of about 190,000 clones listed, roughly 84% are singletons. The sample comprised PBMCs or T cells enriched from blood (not recorded which). The receptors were sampled from a woman in her twenties or thirties who had recovered from COVID-19.

This chain uses TRBV7-3 with TRBJ2-1; TRBD1 matches 9 bases. CDR3 length: 13 residues. Germline-derived CDR1 and CDR2 are SGHTA and FQGTGA. V was clipped by 4 bases and J by 13 bases; unmatched bases: 8. Written as DNA, the CDR3 is TGTGCCAGCAGCTCAACTGGACAGGGGCATCAGTTCTTC. It translates to CASSSTGQGHQFF. The full variable domain, with the rest looked up from reference TRBV7-3 and TRBJ2-1, is GAGVSQTPSNKVTEKGKYVELRCDPISGHTALYWYRQSLGQGPEFLIYFQGTGAADDSGLPNDRFFAVRPEGSVSTLKIQRTERGDSAVYLCASSSTGQGHQFFGPGTRLTVL.

This CDR3 is CASSGNPGNTDTQYF. CDR3 bases: TGCGCCAGCAGTGGGAACCCAGGGAACACAGATACGCAGTATTTT. The chain has TRBV10-1 and TRBJ2-3; D might be TRBD1 (5 bases). The length of the CDR3 is 15 residues. Germline CDR1 WNHNN, CDR2 SYGVQD (reference sequence). With 4 bases removed from V and 2 bases from J, the gap between germline ends came to 13 bases.

The V call is TRBV5-1, the J call TRBJ2-3; maybe TRBD1 (6 bases). Germline values: CDR1 SGHRS, CDR2 YFSETQ. The CDR3 totals 12 residues. With 2 bases removed from V and 6 bases from J, the gap between germline ends came to 7 bases. For the CDR3, the DNA is TGCGCCAGCAGCTTAAGGGGGGATACGCAGTATTTT. The encoded protein is CASSLRGDTQYF.

This chain connects TRBV5-1 to TRBJ1-6, with 8 bases matching TRBD1. Losses at the gene ends were 4 bases for V and 7 bases for J; bases not matched to a gene: 7. CDR1 is SGHRS, CDR2 YFSETQ, per germline. This CDR3 has 15 residues. CDR3: CASSGQGSENSPLHF. The CDR3 bases are TGCGCCAGCAGCGGACAGGGCTCAGAGAATTCACCCCTCCACTTT.

The rearrangement uses TRBV2 and TRBJ1-4; tentative D call: TRBD1 (6 bases). The length of the CDR3 is 17 residues. In germline, CDR1 is SNHLY, CDR2 FYNNEI. The V and J ends lost 7 bases and 6 bases respectively, with 24 bases between them. CDR3 region: CASTGGGTGFVDEKLFF. The CDR3 DNA follows: TGTGCCAGCACCGGGGGGGGCACAGGGTTCGTTGATGAAAAACTGTTTTTT. The variable domain in full, with the rest retrieved from reference TRBV2 and TRBJ1-4, is EPEVTQTPSHQVTQMGQEVILRCVPISNHLYFYWYRQILGQKVEFLVSFYNNEISEKSEIFDDQFSVERPDGSNFTLKIRSTKLEDSAMYFCASTGGGTGFVDEKLFFGSGTQLSVL.

Comments on this clone: In the same sample, other DNA sequences code for this CDR3. This sequence joins TRBV4-2 and TRBJ1-5; D is ambiguous. Trimming removed 0 bases at V and 4 bases at J, with 7 bases between. Germline V gene data show CDR1 as LGHNA and CDR2 as YNFKEQ. The CDR3 is made up of 14 amino acids. The CDR3 coding sequence is TGTGCCAGCAGCCAAGATCTCGGGAATCAGCCCCAGCATTTT. Its translation: CASSQDLGNQPQHF.

The rearrangement links TRBV11-2 to TRBJ2-5, with 11 bases aligning to TRBD2. Germline trimming cut 5 bases from V and 7 bases from J; bases unmatched to any gene: 18. Germline lookup yields CDR1 SGHAT and CDR2 FQNNGV. The CDR3 is 18 residues long. CDR3 bases: TGTGCCAGCAGCCCGAACCTAGCGGGGGGCGCCCAGGTGGGGACCCAGTACTTC. This codes for CASSPNLAGGAQVGTQYF.

The gene calls are TRBV11-2 and TRBJ2-5; 10 nucleotides line up with TRBD2. This CDR3 is 15 amino acids long. Germline loops: CDR1 SGHAT, CDR2 FQNNGV. The V gene end was trimmed by 5 bases and the J gene end by 5 bases; junction bases not matched to a gene: 8. This chain's CDR3 is CASSASGGGAETQYF. Here the CDR3 DNA reads TGTGCCAGCAGCGCCAGCGGGGGGGGAGCGGAGACCCAGTACTTC.

The chain employs TRBV12-5 and TRBJ1-1; tentatively, D is TRBD1 (5 bases). Looked up from germline, CDR1 is LGHNT and CDR2 is FRNRAP. Deletions cut 5 bases from V and 4 bases from J, with 17 bases between. The CDR3 runs 15 residues. CDR3 protein: CASGQATGRGTEAFF. CDR3 bases: TGTGCTAGTGGTCAAGCTACAGGAAGGGGCACTGAAGCTTTCTTT.

This clone was counted a single time. V and J are TRBV24-1 and TRBJ1-2; 8 positions agree with TRBD1. This CDR3 spans 14 amino acids. Germline lookup yields CDR1 KGHDR and CDR2 SFDVKD. The V and J ends lost 4 bases and 8 bases, in that order; junction bases with no gene match: 8. DNA for the CDR3: TGTGCCACCAGTGACCCAGGACAGGGAGGAGGCTACACCTTC. This sequence encodes CATSDPGQGGGYTF.